Following are 12 T cell receptor beta chains from one sample sequenced in a study of CD8 T cells in Susac syndrome. When the RNA was reverse transcribed, random hexamers were used with an input of about 0.5 to 1 ug. A single record per CDR3 protein comes from TCRdb applying MiXCR to the immunoSEQ multiplex PCR reads. The table includes 180,000 or so distinct CDR3 sequences, approximately 95% detected once. The sample taken for sequencing was CD4+ T cells from PBMCs. These receptors all come from a human donor with multiple sclerosis.

This chain joins TRBV20-1 and TRBJ2-1, with TRBD1 identical over 12 bases. From germline, CDR1 is DFQATT and CDR2 SNEGSKA (reference sequence). The J segment lost 10 bases and the V segment lost 6 bases, leaving 10 bases of the junction unmatched. This CDR3 contains 14 residues. CDR3 nucleotide sequence: TGCAGTGCGCAAGGGACAGGGGGCGAGGGGGAGCAGTTCTTC. Amino acids: CSAQGTGGEGEQFF.

The J gene is TRBJ2-7, the V gene TRBV13, with D unresolved. The germline V gene encodes CDR1 PRHDT and CDR2 FYEKMQ (reference sequence). This CDR3 has 14 amino acids. With 6 bases removed from V and 0 bases from J, the gap between germline ends came to 12 bases. CDR3 residues: CASSPELSSYEQYF. The CDR3 region has the DNA TGTGCCAGCAGTCCCGAGTTGAGCTCCTACGAGCAGTACTTC. The entire variable domain, with the rest obtained from reference TRBV13 and TRBJ2-7, is as follows: AAGVIQSPRHLIKEKRETATLKCYPIPRHDTVYWYQQGPGQDPQFLISFYEKMQSDKGSIPDRFSAQQFSDYHSELNMSSLELGDSALYFCASSPELSSYEQYFGPGTRLTVT.

The genes are TRBV7-8 and TRBJ1-5; D might be TRBD1 (5 bases). V was cut by 5 bases and J by 3 bases, with 20 bases left in between. The CDR3 has 17 amino acids. Germline V gene lookup returns CDR1 SGHVS and CDR2 FQNEAQ. The DNA of the CDR3 is TGTGCCAGCAGCGGGGAAATGGTAGGGGCCTCCAATCAGCCCCAGCATTTT. It yields the protein CASSGEMVGASNQPQHF.

This rearrangement joins TRBV4-3 to TRBJ2-7; 9 bases match TRBD2. With V trimmed by 1 base and J by 6 bases, 4 bases remained unmatched. Germline values: CDR1 LGHNA, CDR2 YSLEER. There are 14 residues in the CDR3. The CDR3 DNA reads as TGCGCCAGCAGCCAAGTTGCGGGGGGGCGCGAGCAGTACTTC. Translating it yields CASSQVAGGREQYF.

This chain links TRBV2 with TRBJ2-1; the D is unclear. The CDR3 has 12 residues. V shed 5 bases and J shed 11 bases, with 13 bases lying between them. Looked up from germline, CDR1 is SNHLY and CDR2 is FYNNEI. The DNA of the CDR3 is TGTGCCAGCAGTCCGACGGCCCCCAAGCAGTTCTTC. It yields the protein CASSPTAPKQFF.

V and J are TRBV3-1 and TRBJ2-3, with TRBD1 identical over 9 bases. Unmatched junction bases numbered 8, after V lost 4 bases and J lost 3 bases. Germline-derived CDR1 and CDR2 are LGHDT and YNNKEL (reference sequence). CDR3 length: 16 residues. CDR3 coding DNA: TGTGCCAGCAGCCCGTGGACAGGGGTATCGACAGATACGCAGTATTTT. This sequence encodes CASSPWTGVSTDTQYF.

The gene calls are TRBV6-6 and TRBJ2-7; D uncertain. Germline V CDR1 and CDR2: MNHNY, SVGAGI (reference sequence). Trimming cost V 3 bases and J 4 bases, with 7 bases left between them. This CDR3 has 12 amino acids. DNA of the CDR3: TGTGCCAGCAGTTATATGGGTTACGAGCAGTACTTC. Its protein is CASSYMGYEQYF.

The rearrangement joins TRBV18 to TRBJ1-1; 7 nucleotides align to TRBD1. Germline trimming cut 3 bases from V and 8 bases from J; bases unmatched to any gene: 18. Germline loops: CDR1 KGHSH, CDR2 LQKENI. This CDR3 has 17 residues. In DNA, the CDR3 is TGTGCCAGCTCACCTCAGGGCGCGGGACAGTTGAACAGGGAAGCTTTCTTT. Amino acid sequence: CASSPQGAGQLNREAFF. The full variable domain, completed using reference TRBV18 and TRBJ1-1, is NAGVMQNPRHLVRRRGQEARLRCSPMKGHSHVYWYRQLPEEGLKFMVYLQKENIIDESGMPKERFSAEFPKEGPSILRIQQVVRGDSAAYFCASSPQGAGQLNREAFFGQGTRLTVV.

V is TRBV29-1 and J is TRBJ2-7; 8 bases are a match to TRBD1. V was clipped by 5 bases and J by 5 bases; unmatched bases: 5. The length of the CDR3 is 12 residues. Germline CDR1 reads SQVTM; CDR2 reads ANQGSEA. CDR3 nucleotides: TGCAGCGTTCACAGGGGGTATGACGAGCAGTACTTC. Translated: CSVHRGYDEQYF.

The gene calls are TRBV12-3 or TRBV12-4 and TRBJ2-7; weak D call: TRBD1 (5 bases). Trimming removed 6 bases from V and 4 bases from J, with 10 bases in between. The CDR3 covers 12 residues. CDR3 DNA sequence: TGTGCCAGCAGCCGAAGACAGTACGAGCAGTACTTC. Translation: CASSRRQYEQYF.

The chain's CDR3 is CASSQPPLTGYPTDTQYF. In DNA, the CDR3 is TGTGCCAGCAGCCAACCCCCCCTGACAGGGTACCCCACAGATACGCAGTATTTT. The chain combines TRBV21-1 with TRBJ2-3; the listed D gene, TRBD1, was not tested against the DNA. TRBV21-1 is a known pseudogene. The CDR3 is 18 amino acids.

This clonotype was seen only once. The CDR3 bases are TGTGCCTGGAGTGTAGCTCAGGCCCTCCCACCCCTCCACTTT. Its translation: CAWSVAQALPPLHF. V and J are TRBV30 and TRBJ1-6; D ambiguous. The CDR3 extends over 14 amino acids. Germline V gene sequence: CDR1 GTSNPN, CDR2 SVGIG (reference sequence). V lost 0 bases, J lost 11 bases, and 14 bases lay in between.